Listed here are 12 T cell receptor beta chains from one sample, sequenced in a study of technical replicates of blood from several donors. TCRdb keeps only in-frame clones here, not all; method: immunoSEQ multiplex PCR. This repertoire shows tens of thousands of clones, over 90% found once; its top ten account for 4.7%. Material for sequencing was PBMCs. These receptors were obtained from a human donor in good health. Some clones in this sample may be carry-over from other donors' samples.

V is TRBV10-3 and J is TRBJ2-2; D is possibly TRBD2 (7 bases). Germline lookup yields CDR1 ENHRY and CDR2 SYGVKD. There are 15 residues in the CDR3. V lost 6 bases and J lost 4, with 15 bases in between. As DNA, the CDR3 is TGTGCCATCAGGCGGGGGCTAGAGATCACCGGGGAGCTGTTTTTT. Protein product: CAIRRGLEITGELFF.

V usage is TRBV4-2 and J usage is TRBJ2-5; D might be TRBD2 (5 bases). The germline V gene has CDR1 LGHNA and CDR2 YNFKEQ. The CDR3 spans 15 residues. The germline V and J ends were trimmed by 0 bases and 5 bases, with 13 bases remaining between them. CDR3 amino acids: CASSQDPGSQETQYF. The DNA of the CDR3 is TGTGCCAGCAGCCAAGATCCGGGGTCCCAGGAGACCCAGTACTTC.

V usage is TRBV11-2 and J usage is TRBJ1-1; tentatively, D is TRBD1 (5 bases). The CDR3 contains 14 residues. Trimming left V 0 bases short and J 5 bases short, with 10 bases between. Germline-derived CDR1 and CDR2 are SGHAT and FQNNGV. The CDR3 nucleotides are TGTGCCAGCAGCTTAGAAGGGGTCTCTACTGAAGCTTTCTTT. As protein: CASSLEGVSTEAFF.

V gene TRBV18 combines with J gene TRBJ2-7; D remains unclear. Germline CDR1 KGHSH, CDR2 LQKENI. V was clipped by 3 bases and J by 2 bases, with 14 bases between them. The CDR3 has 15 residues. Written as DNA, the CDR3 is TGTGCCAGCTCACCGCAAGCGACGGAAGCCTACGAGCAGTACTTC. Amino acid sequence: CASSPQATEAYEQYF.

Written as DNA, the CDR3 is TGTGCCAGCAGCTTTGGGCAGACGGCATCAGATACGCAGTATTTT. It encodes CASSFGQTASDTQYF. The genes are TRBV7-8 and TRBJ2-3; no definite D call. Germline values: CDR1 SGHVS, CDR2 FQNEAQ. Trimming left V 3 bases short and J 4 bases short, with 14 bases between. The length of the CDR3 is 15 residues.

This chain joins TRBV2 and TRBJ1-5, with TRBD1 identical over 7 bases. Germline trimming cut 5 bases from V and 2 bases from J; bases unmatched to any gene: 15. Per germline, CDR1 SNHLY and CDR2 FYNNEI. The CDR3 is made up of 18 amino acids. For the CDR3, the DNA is TGTGCCAGCAGTTGGGACAGAACTACCTATAGTGGCAATCAGCCCCAGCATTTT. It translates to CASSWDRTTYSGNQPQHF.

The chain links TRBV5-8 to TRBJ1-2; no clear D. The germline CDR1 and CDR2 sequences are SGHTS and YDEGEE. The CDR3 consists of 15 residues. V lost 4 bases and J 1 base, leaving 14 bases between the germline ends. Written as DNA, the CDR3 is TGTGCCAGCAGCCGTTTATCGCGGAATAACTATGGCTACACCTTC. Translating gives CASSRLSRNNYGYTF. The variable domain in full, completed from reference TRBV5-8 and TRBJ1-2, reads EAGVTQSPTHLIKTRGQQATLRCSPISGHTSVYWYQQALGLGLQFLLWYDEGEERNRGNFPPRFSGRQFPNYSSELNVNALELEDSALYLCASSRLSRNNYGYTFGSGTRLTVV.

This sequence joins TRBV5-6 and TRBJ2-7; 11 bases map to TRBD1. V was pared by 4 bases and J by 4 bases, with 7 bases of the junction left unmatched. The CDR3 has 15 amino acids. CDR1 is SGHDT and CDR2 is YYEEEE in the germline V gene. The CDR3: CASSPPGQGAYEQYF. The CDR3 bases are TGTGCCAGCAGCCCCCCCGGACAGGGGGCATACGAGCAGTACTTC.

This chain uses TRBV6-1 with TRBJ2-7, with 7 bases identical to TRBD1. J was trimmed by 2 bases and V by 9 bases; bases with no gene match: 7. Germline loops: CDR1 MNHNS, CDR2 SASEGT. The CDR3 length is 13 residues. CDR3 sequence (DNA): TGTGCCAGTTTTCACAGGGGAACCTACGAGCAGTACTTC. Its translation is CASFHRGTYEQYF.

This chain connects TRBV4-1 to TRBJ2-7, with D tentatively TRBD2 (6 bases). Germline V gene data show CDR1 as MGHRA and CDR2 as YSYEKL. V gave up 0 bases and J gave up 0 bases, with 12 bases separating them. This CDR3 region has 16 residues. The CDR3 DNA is TGCGCCAGCAGCCAAGAAATAGCGGCAGTCTCCTACGAGCAGTACTTC. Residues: CASSQEIAAVSYEQYF.

DNA for the CDR3: TGTGCCAGCAGCTTTACAGGGGGTTCTGGAAACACCATATATTTT. Its translation: CASSFTGGSGNTIYF. This rearrangement joins TRBV7-9 to TRBJ1-3; 8 nucleotides align to TRBD1. The CDR3 contains 15 residues. In germline, CDR1 is SEHNR, CDR2 FQNEAQ (reference sequence). The trim removed 3 bases at V and 1 base at J, leaving 2 bases unmatched.

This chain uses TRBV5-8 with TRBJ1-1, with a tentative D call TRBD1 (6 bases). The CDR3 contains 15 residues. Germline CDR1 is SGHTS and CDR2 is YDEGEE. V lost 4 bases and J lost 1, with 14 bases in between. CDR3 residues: CASSGYRVGNTEAFF. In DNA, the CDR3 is TGTGCCAGCAGCGGGTACAGGGTCGGGAACACTGAAGCTTTCTTT.